What follows are 12 T cell receptor beta chains derived from one specimen sequenced in a study of Ad26.COV2.S vaccination and SARS-CoV-2 variants. Documented treatment: roughly 18 received Ad26.COV2.S at low or high dose, single or two shots; several received placebo; per-sample allocation not given. Sampling happened 63 days after the first vaccine or placebo injection. Only in-frame clones appear in the TCRdb table, and some are missing; sequencing was by immunoSEQ multiplex PCR. Here the sample spans a few hundred thousand clones, roughly 90% being singletons. This material consisted of peripheral blood, taken in a trial of Ad26.COV2.S vaccine versus placebo. The receptor set was obtained from a person aged 18-65 years who received the Ad26.COV2.S COVID-19 vaccine or a placebo.

The chain joins TRBV2 to TRBJ1-2; no firm D call. The CDR3 runs 15 residues. The germline V and J ends were trimmed by 6 bases and 4 bases, with 18 bases remaining between them. Germline CDR1 SNHLY, CDR2 FYNNEI. Written as DNA, the CDR3 is TGTGCCAGCAGAGACACGACGGAACTTTTCTATGGCTACACCTTC. Protein sequence: CASRDTTELFYGYTF.

The V call is TRBV5-5, the J call TRBJ2-7; 9 nucleotides agree with TRBD2. CDR3 size: 14 residues. Germline values: CDR1 SGHKS, CDR2 YYEKEE (reference sequence). Unmatched junction bases numbered 8, after V lost 4 bases and J lost 6 bases. For the CDR3, the DNA is TGTGCCAGCAGCGTTTTAGCGGGAGCTAGCGAGCAGTACTTC. Translated, it gives CASSVLAGASEQYF.

In DNA, the CDR3 is TGTGCCAGCAGCGTACTAGCGGGCCAAGAGACCCAGTACTTC. This encodes CASSVLAGQETQYF. This chain links TRBV5-4 with TRBJ2-5; 9 bases are a match to TRBD2. V gave up 4 bases and J gave up 1 base; unmatched junction bases: 2. This CDR3 is built from 14 residues. CDR1 and CDR2 from the germline V gene are SGHNT and YYREEE (reference sequence).

This clone came up once. The gene calls are TRBV29-1 and TRBJ1-4; D unclear. V dropped 6 bases and J dropped 3 bases, with 11 bases sitting between them. Germline CDR1 is SQVTM and CDR2 is ANQGSEA. This CDR3 spans 13 amino acids. CDR3 loop: CSVVRPPNEKLFF. In DNA, the CDR3 is TGCAGCGTCGTCCGTCCTCCTAATGAAAAACTGTTTTTT.

The CDR3 DNA is TGTGCCACCAGCAGTTACACAGTGGATAAGAATCAGCCCCAGCATTTT. This sequence encodes CATSSYTVDKNQPQHF. This sequence joins TRBV15 and TRBJ1-5, with D unclear. This CDR3 has 16 amino acids. CDR1 and CDR2 (germline): LNHNV, YYDKDF (reference sequence). V was clipped by 3 bases and J by 4 bases, with 16 bases between them.

The chain couples TRBV6-2 or TRBV6-3 to TRBJ2-5; possible D gene TRBD1, 5 bases. Trimming took 5 bases from V and 7 from J, leaving 17 bases between them. Germline V lookup: CDR1 MNHEY, CDR2 SVGEGT. The CDR3 loop spans 14 amino acids. The CDR3 sequence is CASSQGQLRGTQYF. CDR3 DNA sequence: TGTGCCAGCAGTCAAGGACAATTAAGAGGGACCCAGTACTTC.

The J gene is TRBJ2-3, the V gene TRBV9, with D uncertain. Per germline, CDR1 SGDLS and CDR2 YYNGEE. The V end lost 2 bases, the J end lost 5 bases, and 9 bases lay between the germline ends. This CDR3 contains 13 residues. The CDR3 DNA reads as TGTGCCAGCAGCGTGCTGACGATAGATACGCAGTATTTT. It encodes CASSVLTIDTQYF.

This clone was observed a few times. The CDR3 here is CASRTLQGMEAFF. The CDR3 bases are TGTGCCAGCAGGACTTTACAGGGCATGGAAGCTTTCTTT. The gene calls are TRBV28 and TRBJ1-1, with D possibly TRBD1 on 6 matching bases. Germline loops: CDR1 MDHEN, CDR2 SYDVKM. Trimming left V 6 bases short and J 8 bases short, with 16 bases between. The CDR3 spans 13 residues.

This clone has a single count. J is TRBJ2-3 and V is TRBV6-5; 7 bases map to TRBD2. The CDR3 is 14 residues long. Germline loops: CDR1 MNHEY, CDR2 SVGAGI. V lost 6 bases to trimming and J lost 2 bases; unmatched junction nucleotides: 5. CDR3 DNA sequence: TGTGCCAGCAGCCCGGGAGGCCCCACAGATACGCAGTATTTT. This codes for CASSPGGPTDTQYF.

This chain links TRBV3-1 (or the pseudogene TRBV3-2) with TRBJ2-3; TRBD2 agrees at 12 bases. The germline CDR1 and CDR2 sequences are LGHDT and YNNKEL (reference sequence). CDR3 length equals 17 residues. Trimming cost V 6 bases and J 5 bases; bases outside gene matches: 12. CDR3 protein: CASSLHSPGLAGDTQYF. The CDR3 DNA follows: TGTGCCAGCAGTCTCCACTCACCGGGACTAGCGGGAGATACGCAGTATTTT.

The CDR3 coding sequence is TGTGCCAGCAGCTTAGCAGCGGGGCTAGATGAAAAACTGTTTTTT. The encoded protein is CASSLAAGLDEKLFF. This chain links TRBV7-9 with TRBJ1-4, with a possible D match to TRBD1 (5 bases). V was trimmed by 0 bases and J by 6 bases, leaving 11 bases between them. Germline V gene data show CDR1 as SEHNR and CDR2 as FQNEAQ (reference sequence). This CDR3 is built from 15 residues.

V gene TRBV27 combines with J gene TRBJ2-7; D is ambiguous. CDR3 length equals 15 residues. V shed 6 bases and J shed 0 bases, with 15 bases lying between them. CDR1 is MNHEY and CDR2 is SMNVEV in the germline V gene (reference sequence). The CDR3 reads CASSSAKFPSYEQYF. CDR3 in DNA: TGTGCCAGCAGCTCCGCCAAGTTCCCCTCCTACGAGCAGTACTTC.